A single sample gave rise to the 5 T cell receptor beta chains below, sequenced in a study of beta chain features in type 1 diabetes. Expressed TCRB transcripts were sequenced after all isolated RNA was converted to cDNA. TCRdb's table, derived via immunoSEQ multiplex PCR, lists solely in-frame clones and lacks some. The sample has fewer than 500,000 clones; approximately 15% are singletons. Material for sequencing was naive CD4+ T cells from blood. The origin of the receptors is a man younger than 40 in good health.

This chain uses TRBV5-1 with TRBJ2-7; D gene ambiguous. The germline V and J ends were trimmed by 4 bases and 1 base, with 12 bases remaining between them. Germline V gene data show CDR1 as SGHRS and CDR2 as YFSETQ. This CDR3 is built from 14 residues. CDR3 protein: CASSAVAGSYEQYV. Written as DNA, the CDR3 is TGCGCCAGCAGCGCGGTGGCAGGATCCTACGAGCAGTACGTC.

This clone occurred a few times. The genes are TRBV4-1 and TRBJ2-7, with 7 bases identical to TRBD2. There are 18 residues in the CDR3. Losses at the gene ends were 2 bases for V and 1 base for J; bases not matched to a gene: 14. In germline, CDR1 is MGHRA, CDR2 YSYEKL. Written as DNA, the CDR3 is TGCGCCAGCAGCCAAAATCGGGCTGTAGCGGGCTATTCCTACGAGCAGTACTTC. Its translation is CASSQNRAVAGYSYEQYF.

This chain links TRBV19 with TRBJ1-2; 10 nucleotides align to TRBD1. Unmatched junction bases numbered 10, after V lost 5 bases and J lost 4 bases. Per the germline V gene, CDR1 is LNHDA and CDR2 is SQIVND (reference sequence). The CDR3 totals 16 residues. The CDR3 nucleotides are TGTGCCAGTAGTGCACCGACAGGGGGCGCCAGCTATGGCTACACCTTC. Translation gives CASSAPTGGASYGYTF.

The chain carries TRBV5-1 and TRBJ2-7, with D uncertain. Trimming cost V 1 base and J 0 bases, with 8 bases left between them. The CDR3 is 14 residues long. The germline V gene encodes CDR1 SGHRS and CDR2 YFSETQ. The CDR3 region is CASSLWSDSYEQYF. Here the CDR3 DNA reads TGCGCCAGCAGCTTGTGGTCGGACTCCTACGAGCAGTACTTC. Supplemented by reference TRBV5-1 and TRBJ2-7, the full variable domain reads KAGVTQTPRYLIKTRGQQVTLSCSPISGHRSVSWYQQTPGQGLQFLFEYFSETQRNKGNFPGRFSGRQFSNSRSEMNVSTLELGDSALYLCASSLWSDSYEQYFGPGTRLTVT.

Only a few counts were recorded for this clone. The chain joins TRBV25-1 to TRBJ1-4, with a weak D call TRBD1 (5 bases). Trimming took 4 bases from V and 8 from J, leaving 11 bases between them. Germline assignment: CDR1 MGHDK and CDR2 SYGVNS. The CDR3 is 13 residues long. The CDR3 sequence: CASSGGAWEKLFF. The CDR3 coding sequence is TGTGCCAGCAGTGGCGGGGCTTGGGAAAAACTGTTTTTT.